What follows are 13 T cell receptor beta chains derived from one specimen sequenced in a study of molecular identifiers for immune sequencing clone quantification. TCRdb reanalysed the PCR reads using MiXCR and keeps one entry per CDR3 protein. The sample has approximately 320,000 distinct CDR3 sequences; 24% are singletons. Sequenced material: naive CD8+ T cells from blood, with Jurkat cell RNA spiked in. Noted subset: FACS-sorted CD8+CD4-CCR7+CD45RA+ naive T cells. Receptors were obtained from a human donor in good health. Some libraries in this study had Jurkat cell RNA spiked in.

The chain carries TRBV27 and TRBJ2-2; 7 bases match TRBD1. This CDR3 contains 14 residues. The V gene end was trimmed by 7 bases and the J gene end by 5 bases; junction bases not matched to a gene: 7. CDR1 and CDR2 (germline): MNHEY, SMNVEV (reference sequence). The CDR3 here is CASKTGMLTGELFF. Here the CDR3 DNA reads TGTGCCAGCAAGACAGGGATGCTTACCGGGGAGCTGTTTTTT.

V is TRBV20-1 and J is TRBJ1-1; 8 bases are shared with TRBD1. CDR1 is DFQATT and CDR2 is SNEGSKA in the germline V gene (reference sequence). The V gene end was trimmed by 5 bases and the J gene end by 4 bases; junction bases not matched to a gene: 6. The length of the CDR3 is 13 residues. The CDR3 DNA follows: TGCAGTGCTTCGGACAGGGAGGCCACTGAAGCTTTCTTT. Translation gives CSASDREATEAFF.

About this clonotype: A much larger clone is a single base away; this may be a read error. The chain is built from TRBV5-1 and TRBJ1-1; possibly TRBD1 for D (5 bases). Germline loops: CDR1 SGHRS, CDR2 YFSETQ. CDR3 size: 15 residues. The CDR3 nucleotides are TGCGCCAGCAGCTTGGTCGGGGGACTGAACACTGAAGTTTTCTTT. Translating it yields CASSLVGGLNTEVFF.

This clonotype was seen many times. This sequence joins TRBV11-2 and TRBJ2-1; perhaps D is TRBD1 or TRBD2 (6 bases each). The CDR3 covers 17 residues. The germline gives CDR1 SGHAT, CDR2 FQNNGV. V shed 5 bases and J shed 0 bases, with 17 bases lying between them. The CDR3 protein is CASSTLPEGGSYNEQFF. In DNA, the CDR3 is TGTGCCAGCAGCACCCTCCCCGAGGGGGGCTCCTACAATGAGCAGTTCTTC.

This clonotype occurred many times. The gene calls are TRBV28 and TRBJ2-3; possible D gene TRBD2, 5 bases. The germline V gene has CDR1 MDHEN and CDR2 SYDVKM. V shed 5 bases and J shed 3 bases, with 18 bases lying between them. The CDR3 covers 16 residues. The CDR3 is CASSDSRGWATDTQYF. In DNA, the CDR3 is TGTGCCAGCAGTGATTCTCGGGGATGGGCTACAGATACGCAGTATTTT.

The CDR3 DNA reads as TGTGCCAGCAGCTTTGGGGATGAGTACGAGCAGTACTTC. Amino acid sequence: CASSFGDEYEQYF. The gene calls are TRBV7-6 and TRBJ2-7; D gene ambiguous. The CDR3 is made up of 13 amino acids. The germline CDR1 and CDR2 sequences are SGHVS and FNYEAQ. Trimming removed 3 bases from V and 4 bases from J, with 10 bases in between.

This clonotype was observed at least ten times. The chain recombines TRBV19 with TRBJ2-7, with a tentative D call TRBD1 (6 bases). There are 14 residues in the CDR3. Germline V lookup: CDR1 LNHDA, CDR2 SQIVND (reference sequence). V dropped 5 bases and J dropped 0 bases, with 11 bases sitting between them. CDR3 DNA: TGTGCCAGTAGTCCCCGGACAGTCTCCTACGAGCAGTACTTC. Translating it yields CASSPRTVSYEQYF.

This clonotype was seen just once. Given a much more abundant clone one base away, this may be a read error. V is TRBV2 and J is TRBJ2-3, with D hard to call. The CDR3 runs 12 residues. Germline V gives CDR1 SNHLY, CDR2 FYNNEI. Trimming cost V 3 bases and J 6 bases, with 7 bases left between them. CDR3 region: CASSDRLDTQYF. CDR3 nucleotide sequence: TGTGCCAGCAGTGACCGACTCGATACGCAGTATTTT. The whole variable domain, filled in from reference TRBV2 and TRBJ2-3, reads EPEVTQTPSHQVTQMGQEVILRCVPISNHLYFYWYRQILGQKVEFLVSFYNNEISEKSEIFDDQFSVERPDGSNFTLKIRSTKLEDSAMYFCASSDRLDTQYFGPGTRLTVL.

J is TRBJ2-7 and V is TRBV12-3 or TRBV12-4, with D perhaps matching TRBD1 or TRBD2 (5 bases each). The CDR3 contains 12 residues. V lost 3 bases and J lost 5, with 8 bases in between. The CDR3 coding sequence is TGTGCCAGCAGTTTCGGGGCCCACGAGCAGTACTTC. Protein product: CASSFGAHEQYF.

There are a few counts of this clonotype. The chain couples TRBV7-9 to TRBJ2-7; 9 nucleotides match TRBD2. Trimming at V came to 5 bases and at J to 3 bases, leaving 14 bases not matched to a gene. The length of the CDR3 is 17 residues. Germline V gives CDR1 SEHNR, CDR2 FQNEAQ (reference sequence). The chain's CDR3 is CASSITRGGGFDYEQYF. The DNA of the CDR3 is TGTGCCAGCAGCATCACCCGCGGGGGGGGGTTTGACTACGAGCAGTACTTC.

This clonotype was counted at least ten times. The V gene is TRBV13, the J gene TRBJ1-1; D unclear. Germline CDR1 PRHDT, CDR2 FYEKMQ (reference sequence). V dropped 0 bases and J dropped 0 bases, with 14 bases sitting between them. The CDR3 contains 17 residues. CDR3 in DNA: TGTGCCAGCAGCTTAGGGGCAGGAGGCCTAATGAACACTGAAGCTTTCTTT. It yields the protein CASSLGAGGLMNTEAFF.

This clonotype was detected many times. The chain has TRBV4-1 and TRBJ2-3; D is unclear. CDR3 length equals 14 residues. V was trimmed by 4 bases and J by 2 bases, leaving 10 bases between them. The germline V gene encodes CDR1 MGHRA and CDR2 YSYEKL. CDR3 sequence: CASSPGSVTDTQYF. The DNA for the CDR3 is TGCGCCAGCAGCCCCGGGTCCGTCACAGATACGCAGTATTTT.

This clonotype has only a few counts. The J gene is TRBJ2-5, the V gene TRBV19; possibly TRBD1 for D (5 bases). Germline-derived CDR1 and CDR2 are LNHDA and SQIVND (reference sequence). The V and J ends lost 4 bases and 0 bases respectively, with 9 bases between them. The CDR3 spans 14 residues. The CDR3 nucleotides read TGTGCCAGTAGTAAAACAGGAAACCAAGAGACCCAGTACTTC. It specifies CASSKTGNQETQYF.